Described below is a single T cell receptor (beta chain) sequence and its context. Method: immunoSEQ multiplex PCR; TCRdb's copy keeps in-frame clones and lacks some. The table shows around 150,000 clones, with roughly 94% occurring only once. The data originate from a study of T cell responses to AZD1222 COVID-19 vaccine. Trimming took 6 bases from V and 9 from J, leaving 15 bases between them. Germline V gene lookup returns CDR1 WNHNN and CDR2 SYGVQD (reference sequence). The CDR3 covers 13 residues. The clonotype originates from an adult in good health. The starting material was peripheral blood, obtained on day 0 of AZD1222 vaccination. The rearrangement joins TRBV10-1 to TRBJ2-1, with D unclear. CDR3 DNA: TGCGCCAGCAGAGCCCTGGGAATAGGTGAGCAGTTCTTC. It translates to CASRALGIGEQFF.